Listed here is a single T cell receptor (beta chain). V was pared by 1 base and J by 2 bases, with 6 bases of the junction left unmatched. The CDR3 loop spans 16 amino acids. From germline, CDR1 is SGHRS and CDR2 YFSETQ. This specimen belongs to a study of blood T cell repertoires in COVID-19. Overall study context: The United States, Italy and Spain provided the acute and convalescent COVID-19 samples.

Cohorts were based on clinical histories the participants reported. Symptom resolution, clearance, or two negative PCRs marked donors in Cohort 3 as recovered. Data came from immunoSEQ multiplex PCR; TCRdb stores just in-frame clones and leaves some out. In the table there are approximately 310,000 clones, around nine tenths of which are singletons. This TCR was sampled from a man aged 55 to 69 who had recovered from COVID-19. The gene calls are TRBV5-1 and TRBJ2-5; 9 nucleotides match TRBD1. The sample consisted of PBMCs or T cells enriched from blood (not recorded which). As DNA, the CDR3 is TGCGCCAGCAGCTTGACAGGGGGCGTCGGGCAAGAGACCCAGTACTTC. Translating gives CASSLTGGVGQETQYF. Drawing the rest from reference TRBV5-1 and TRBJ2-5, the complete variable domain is KAGVTQTPRYLIKTRGQQVTLSCSPISGHRSVSWYQQTPGQGLQFLFEYFSETQRNKGNFPGRFSGRQFSNSRSEMNVSTLELGDSALYLCASSLTGGVGQETQYFGPGTRLLVL.